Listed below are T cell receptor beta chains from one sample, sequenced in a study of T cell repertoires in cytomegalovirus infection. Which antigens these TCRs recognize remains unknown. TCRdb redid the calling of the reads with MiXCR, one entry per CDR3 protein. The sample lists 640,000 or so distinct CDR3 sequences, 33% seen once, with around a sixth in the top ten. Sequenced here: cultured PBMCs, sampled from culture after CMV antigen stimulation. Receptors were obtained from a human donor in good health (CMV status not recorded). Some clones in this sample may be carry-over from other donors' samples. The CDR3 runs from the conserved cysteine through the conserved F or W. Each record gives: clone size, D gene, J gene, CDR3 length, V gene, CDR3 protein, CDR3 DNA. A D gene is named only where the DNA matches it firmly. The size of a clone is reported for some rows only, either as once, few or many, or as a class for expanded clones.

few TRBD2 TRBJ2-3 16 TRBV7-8 CASSLAWRGETDTQYF TGTGCCAGCAGCTTAGCGTGGCGGGGGGAGACAGATACGCAGTATTTT
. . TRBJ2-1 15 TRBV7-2 CASSLLAGRYNEQFF TGTGCCAGCAGCTTGCTAGCTGGACGCTACAATGAGCAGTTCTTC
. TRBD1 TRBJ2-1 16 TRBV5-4 CASSSQQGQAYNEQFF TGTGCCAGCAGCTCGCAACAGGGGCAAGCGTACAATGAGCAGTTCTTC
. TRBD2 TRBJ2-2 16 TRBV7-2 CASRAGLAANTGELFF TGTGCCAGTCGGGCGGGACTAGCGGCTAACACCGGGGAGCTGTTTTTT
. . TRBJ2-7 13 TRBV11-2 CASSLIAAYEQYF TGTGCCAGCAGCTTAATCGCTGCCTACGAGCAGTACTTC
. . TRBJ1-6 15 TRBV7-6 CASSSNRVQNSPLHF TGTGCCAGCAGCTCAAACAGGGTCCAAAATTCACCCCTCCACTTT
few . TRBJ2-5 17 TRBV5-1 CASSPSPYVGRKETQYF TGCGCCAGCAGCCCTTCCCCTTACGTGGGCAGAAAAGAGACCCAGTACTTC
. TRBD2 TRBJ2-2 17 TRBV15 CATSSRTSGRSTGELFF TGTGCCACCAGCTCTCGGACTAGCGGGAGAAGCACCGGGGAGCTGTTTTTT
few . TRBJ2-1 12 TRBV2 CASKRDTNEQFF TGTGCCAGCAAGAGGGACACCAATGAGCAGTTCTTC
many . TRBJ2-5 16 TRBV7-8 CASSLARLSSQETQYF TGTGCCAGCAGCTTAGCTCGATTATCCAGCCAAGAGACCCAGTACTTC